The rows below give T cell receptor beta chains drawn from one sample of a study of cytomegalovirus exposure and HLA in healthy donors. The method was immunoSEQ multiplex PCR; TCRdb's version includes in-frame clones alone and lacks a portion of them. This sample has about 350,000 clones, with roughly nine tenths found just once. Input material: PBMCs. Source of these receptors: a woman aged 25-40 years in good health and CMV-seropositive. Each CDR3 is given with its conserved first and last residue.

V gene	J gene	CDR3 length	CDR3 protein
TRBV28	TRBJ1-1	12	CASSMVDTEAFF
TRBV11-1	TRBJ2-1	14	CASSLMAGYNEQFF
TRBV5-1	TRBJ1-4	14	CASSLDATNEKLFF
TRBV28	TRBJ1-4	14	CASRMDGSNEKLFF
TRBV28	TRBJ1-5	16	CASSLLGRSSNQPQHF
TRBV29-1	TRBJ2-1	12	CSVDFPYDEQFF
TRBV4-3	TRBJ2-1	15	CASSQEGTSVNEQFF
TRBV6-5	TRBJ1-2	14	CASSYSAGGDGYTF
TRBV9	TRBJ1-2	13	CASSGGTGFGYTF
TRBV6-1	TRBJ2-5	14	CASGQTAGSETQYF
TRBV27	TRBJ1-1	15	CASTLSGRGNTEAFF
TRBV7-7	TRBJ2-2	16	CASSKTNGANTGELFF
TRBV5-1	TRBJ2-7	15	CASSLRRGQGNEQYF
TRBV30	TRBJ2-5	13	CAWSHQPQETQYF
TRBV7-8	TRBJ2-1	15	CASSLLAGGKNEQFF
TRBV5-1	TRBJ2-1	15	CASSLRFGMNNEQFF
TRBV7-7	TRBJ2-1	16	CASSLDGDRSYNEQFF
TRBV29-1	TRBJ1-4	13	CSGMATTNEKLFF
TRBV6-1	TRBJ1-2	13	CASSEARIRIYTF
TRBV2	TRBJ2-7	14	CASSLQGLRYEQYF
TRBV28	TRBJ1-1	11	CATGGYTEAFF
TRBV28	TRBJ2-3	17	CASNALAGAQGTDTQYF
TRBV5-1	TRBJ2-1	13	CASSLGQYNEQFF
TRBV7-2	TRBJ2-7	17	CASSLRVAGGPMYEQYF
TRBV28	TRBJ2-7	14	CASSAGLAIYEQYF
TRBV9	TRBJ2-7	15	CASSREGSGGYEQYF
TRBV5-6	TRBJ1-5	14	CASSSGTGNQPQHF
TRBV5-1	TRBJ2-4	16	CASSLLGPRASNIQYF
TRBV7-8	TRBJ2-7	19	CASSLNWDSGSKVYYEQYF
TRBV30	TRBJ2-7	15	CAWRGPGGLSYEQYF
TRBV11-3	TRBJ2-7	14	CASSLEGQTYEQYF
TRBV5-1	TRBJ2-3	14	CASKAVVSTDTQYF
TRBV5-1	TRBJ2-7	15	CASSLGQLLLYEQYF
TRBV7-9	TRBJ2-2	14	CASSLYQNDRELFF
TRBV18	TRBJ2-7	15	CASSPPGGQGGEQYF
TRBV7-3	TRBJ2-5	17	CASSLTPRLAGGETQYF
TRBV25-1	TRBJ1-4	16	CASSPRLTGTNEKLFF
TRBV28	TRBJ1-1	17	CASLRRGQGGMNTEAFF
TRBV5-1	TRBJ2-2	16	CASSAGTGIWTGELFF
TRBV5-4	TRBJ1-2	13	CASSLPPNYGYTF
TRBV7-9	TRBJ2-7	14	CASSLGLANGEQYF
TRBV11-2	TRBJ2-7	15	CASSFEAGGSYEQYF
TRBV4-2	TRBJ2-7	16	CASSQSGTSGTYEQYF
TRBV28	TRBJ1-5	14	CASSLDRSNQPQHF
TRBV6-6	TRBJ1-1	15	CASSITDRANTEAFF
TRBV7-6	TRBJ1-1	16	CASSYLRDQGNTEAFF
TRBV30	TRBJ2-7	11	CAWSVGSEQYF
TRBV11-2	TRBJ1-2	13	CASSSVGLHGYTF
TRBV7-8	TRBJ2-6	15	CASSLGPGNLNVLTF
TRBV18	TRBJ1-3	14	CASSPDSSGNTIYF